The sequence of this T cell receptor (beta chain) was determined in a study of tumor and adjacent non-tumor tissue in lung cancer. Note on this clonotype: One base away lies a much larger clone, so this may be a sequencing read error.

RNA was extracted from bulk tissue without any cell sorting. This non-tumor lung sample came from over 3 cm beyond the tumor edge. A modified ARM-PCR protocol with three rounds of nested PCR amplified TCRbeta. TCRdb itself ran the multiplex PCR reads through MiXCR, one entry per CDR3 protein. The data show roughly 49,000 distinct CDR3 sequences, with about 79% seen just once and 20% to 25% held by the top ten. CDR1 and CDR2 (germline): KGHDR, SFDVKD. The junction had 10 bases not matched to a gene; V was cut back by 10 bases and J by 3 bases. The CDR3 has 15 amino acids. The TCR comes from a woman aged 55-70 years with non-small cell lung cancer. Sequencing input: distant non-tumor lung tissue. The chain combines TRBV24-1 with TRBJ2-2; 7 nucleotides match TRBD2. CDR3 nucleotides: TGTGCCACAACCTCGGGACTAACGGACACCGGGGAGCTGTTTTTT. This gives the protein CATTSGLTDTGELFF.